This TCR beta chain emerged from a study of blood T cell repertoires in COVID-19. For the study at large: There were acute and convalescent COVID-19 samples, and they came from the United States, Italy and Spain. T cells, B-cell-depleted T cells, or PBMCs supplied cDNA or gDNA.

This CDR3 is built from 14 residues. V trimming: 3 bases; J trimming: 7 bases; junction bases outside the gene matches: 3. CDR1 is MNHEY and CDR2 is SVGEGT in the germline V gene. Methods used by the authors: Nucleated cell number was recorded as an estimate derived from reference gene primer amplification. Using immunoSEQ multiplex PCR, the repertoire was profiled, and TCRdb retains in-frame clones only, with some absent. V, J and clone size reflect that table, while D and trimming were determined from the DNA. The sample carries 80,000 to 90,000 clones, approximately 88% recorded once. This clonotype originated in a man between 60 and 75 years old with acute or convalescent COVID-19. The V gene is TRBV6-2 or TRBV6-3, the J gene TRBJ1-6, with 7 bases aligning to TRBD1. The material sequenced was peripheral blood. The CDR3 sequence is CASSYGTENSPLHF. CDR3 nucleotides: TGTGCCAGCAGTTATGGGACAGAGAATTCACCCCTCCACTTT.